One sample yielded the 8 T cell receptor beta chains listed below, sequenced in a study of T cell responses to AZD1222 COVID-19 vaccine. Sequencing was performed with immunoSEQ multiplex PCR; in TCRdb, only in-frame clones are kept and a portion is missing. The data show approximately 150,000 clones, about 86% seen once. The source material was peripheral blood, sampled 28 days after the second AZD1222 dose. These receptors came from an adult who received the AZD1222 COVID-19 vaccine.

The rearrangement links TRBV29-1 to TRBJ2-7, with 8 bases that match TRBD2. Germline-derived CDR1 and CDR2 are SQVTM and ANQGSEA. The CDR3 has 13 residues. CDR3 coding DNA: TGCAGTGGCCAAAGCGGGAGCTCCTACGAGCAGTACTTC. The encoded protein is CSGQSGSSYEQYF.

This clone appeared a few times. The chain uses TRBV19 and TRBJ2-1; TRBD1 aligns across 7 bases. CDR1 LNHDA and CDR2 SQIVND come from the germline V gene (reference sequence). The CDR3 is made up of 16 amino acids. The ends lost 4 bases at V and 3 bases at J; junction bases unmatched: 9. The CDR3 sequence: CASSNLQGMGYNEQFF. DNA for the CDR3: TGTGCCAGTAGTAACCTACAGGGGATGGGCTACAATGAGCAGTTCTTC.

The genes are TRBV3-1 (or the pseudogene TRBV3-2) and TRBJ1-6; 10 bases match TRBD1. V trimming: 3 bases; J trimming: 7 bases; junction bases outside the gene matches: 0. Germline V CDR1 and CDR2: LGHDT, YNNKEL (reference sequence). This CDR3 comprises 14 residues. CDR3 sequence (DNA): TGTGCCAGCAGCCAGGGACAGGGGAATTCACCCCTCCACTTT. Translation: CASSQGQGNSPLHF.

The rearrangement joins TRBV9 to TRBJ1-4, with D maybe TRBD1 (5 bases). V dropped 0 bases and J dropped 4 bases, with 16 bases sitting between them. In germline, CDR1 is SGDLS, CDR2 YYNGEE. The CDR3 totals 17 residues. The CDR3 nucleotides are TGTGCCAGCAGCGTAGGTCCAGTTGTTAGGGGTAATGAAAAACTGTTTTTT. The encoded protein is CASSVGPVVRGNEKLFF.

The rearrangement joins TRBV2 to TRBJ2-5; TRBD1 is a possible D gene (6 bases). V was clipped by 8 bases and J by 2 bases, with 12 bases between them. The germline V gene encodes CDR1 SNHLY and CDR2 FYNNEI. The CDR3 runs 13 residues. The CDR3 sequence: CASPEGVQETQYF. The DNA for the CDR3 is TGTGCCAGCCCCGAGGGGGTGCAAGAGACCCAGTACTTC.

This clone was seen more than once but under ten times. CDR3 in amino acids: CAWTPGGQYGYTF. CDR3 nucleotides: TGTGCCTGGACCCCAGGGGGTCAGTATGGCTACACCTTC. This chain connects TRBV30 to TRBJ1-2; 7 bases are shared with TRBD1. Germline V gene data show CDR1 as GTSNPN and CDR2 as SVGIG (reference sequence). The CDR3 covers 13 residues. Germline trimming cut 4 bases from V and 5 bases from J; bases unmatched to any gene: 7.

This clone was recorded once. Other DNA sequences in the same sample also yield this CDR3. CDR3 sequence: CASSPGMNTEAFF. Written as DNA, the CDR3 is TGTGCCAGCTCACCGGGGATGAACACTGAAGCTTTCTTT. The chain joins TRBV18 to TRBJ1-1; D is uncertain. Trimming took off 3 bases at V and 0 bases at J, with 5 bases between the two ends. Germline assignment: CDR1 KGHSH and CDR2 LQKENI. The CDR3 spans 13 residues.

V gene TRBV18 combines with J gene TRBJ1-4; D is uncertain. Trimming cost V 1 base and J 7 bases, with 10 bases left between them. This CDR3 comprises 14 residues. Germline loops: CDR1 KGHSH, CDR2 LQKENI. The CDR3 DNA follows: TGTGCCAGCTCACCACAGGGTGTGGTTGAAAAACTGTTTTTT. It translates to CASSPQGVVEKLFF.